The text below deals with one T cell receptor (beta chain). Its recognized antigen is unknown. No base qualities exist here, and no much larger clone lies one base off it. Counted from cysteine to phenylalanine, this CDR3 has 15 amino acids. The entry retains the CDR3 DNA only, 45 bases that are in frame from base 1. CDR1 is given as MNHNS and CDR2 as SASEGT, both from the germline V gene. At the junction V is shortened by 7 bases and J by 0 bases, with 15 bases in between. The source of the sample is a study of OX40 agonist ivuxolimab in advanced cancers. About the full investigation: Ivuxolimab, which targeted the costimulatory receptor OX40 (CD134), was an agonistic, fully human IgG2 monoclonal antibody. Intravenous ivuxolimab was administered to patients every 2 weeks at six dose levels: 0.01, 0.1, 0.3, 1.5, 3 and 10 mg/kg. Of the roughly 51 dose-escalation patients, hepatocellular carcinoma was present in around 20, melanoma in around 15, renal cell carcinoma in 9 and head and neck cancer in 9. The dose-escalation cohort was around 83% male with a mean age of about 54 years, ranging from roughly 23 to 90. Prior anti-PD-1, anti-PD-L1 or anti-CTLA-4 therapy was permitted, and 35% to 40% of dose-escalation patients had received checkpoint inhibitors. Partial responses occurred in three dose-escalation patients: two with cutaneous melanoma and one with hepatocellular carcinoma. Peripheral TCRbeta sequencing aimed to test whether ivuxolimab altered TCR sequence diversity and caused clonal T-cell expansion. The paper covers the monotherapy dose-escalation part of the phase I ivuxolimab trial, which included N of about 50 patients. The paper as a whole reports these results and caveats: At doses of 0.1 to 3.0 mg/kg, clonal expansion of both CD4+ and CD8+ blood T cells was observed from baseline to week 6. Low levels of normalized T-cell clonal expansion were also seen in some patients who did not respond. In the 0.1-3.0 mg/kg groups, partial responders had among the lowest normalized peripheral clonal expansion, particularly in CD8+ T cells. The antigen specificity of the clonally expanded peripheral T cells was not determined. After ivuxolimab, expanded clones were on average more numerous among CD8+ T cells than among CD4+ T cells.

To sequence the TCRbeta CDR3 region, genomic DNA was isolated from the sorted cells. TCRbeta CDR3 regions were sequenced using the immunoSEQ Assay. The table comes from immuneACCESS by way of TCRdb, which keeps in-frame sequences with V and J called. Part of the clones is missing from these tables; in studies checked, under half for an unresolved V gene and the rest for unknown reasons. The sample yields approximately 76,000 clones; 65% to 90% were counted once. The top ten clonotypes cover roughly 0.66% of the sample. The trial excluded patients who had a history of autoimmune disease or who were on systemic immunosuppression. Peripheral blood for TCR sequencing was drawn from every dose cohort at baseline, at cycle 4 day 1 and at cycle 7 day 1. Samples came from an open-label, multicenter, first-in-human phase I dose-escalation trial of ivuxolimab. Adults with locally advanced or metastatic melanoma, renal cell carcinoma, hepatocellular carcinoma or head and neck squamous cell carcinoma were enrolled in the trial. Before TCR sequencing, CD4+ T cells and CD8+ T cells from peripheral blood were sorted into separate populations.

This sample comprised CD4+ or CD8+ T cells sorted from blood, obtained in a trial of the OX40 agonist ivuxolimab. The sequence came from an adult with an advanced solid tumor such as melanoma, head and neck, liver or kidney cancer. The chain is encoded by TRBV6-1 joined to TRBJ1-1; TRBD1 is a possible D gene, resting on 6 matching bases. This receptor carries the CDR3 CASTGEDSLNTEAFF. The base sequence is TGTGCCAGCACTGGAGAGGACAGCTTGAACACTGAAGCTTTCTTT.